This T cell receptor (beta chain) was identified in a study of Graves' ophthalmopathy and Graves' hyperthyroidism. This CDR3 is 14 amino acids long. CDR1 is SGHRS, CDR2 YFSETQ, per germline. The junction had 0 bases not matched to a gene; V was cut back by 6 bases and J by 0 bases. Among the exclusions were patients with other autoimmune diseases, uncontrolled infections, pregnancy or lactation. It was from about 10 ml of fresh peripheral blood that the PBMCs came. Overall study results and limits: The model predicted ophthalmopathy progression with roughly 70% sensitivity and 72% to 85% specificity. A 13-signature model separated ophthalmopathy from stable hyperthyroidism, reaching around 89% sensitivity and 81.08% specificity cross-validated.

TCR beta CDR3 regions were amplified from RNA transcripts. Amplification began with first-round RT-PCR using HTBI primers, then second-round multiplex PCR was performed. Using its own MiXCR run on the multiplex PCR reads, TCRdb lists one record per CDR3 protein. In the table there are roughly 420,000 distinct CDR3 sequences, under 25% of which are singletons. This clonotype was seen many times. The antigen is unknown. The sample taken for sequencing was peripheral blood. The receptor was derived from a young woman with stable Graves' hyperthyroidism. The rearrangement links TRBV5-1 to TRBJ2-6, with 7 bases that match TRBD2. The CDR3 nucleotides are TGCGCCAGCACGGGGGGCTCTGGGGCCAACGTCCTGACTTTC. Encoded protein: CASTGGSGANVLTF.